This T cell receptor (beta chain) was sequenced during a study of blood T cells in healthy people across ages. The study, taken as a whole, reports: Investigators treated diversity estimates from one million T cells as underestimates.

As concerns this clonotype: Antigen unknown.

The V end lost 4 bases, the J end lost 0 bases, and 16 bases lay between the germline ends. The CDR3 runs 18 residues. Germline V gene sequence: CDR1 MNHEY, CDR2 SMNVEV (reference sequence). Sample-barcoded 5' priming and a J-beta primer mix drove a second PCR of about 6 to 11 cycles. TCRdb reprocessed the 5' RACE reads via MiXCR and lists one record per CDR3 protein. The sample has around 620,000 distinct CDR3 sequences, 25% to 30% seen once; the top ten hold around 18%. The sequencing sample was made of blood. This sequence was found in a woman between 65 and 79 years old in good health. This chain links TRBV27 with TRBJ2-6; a possible D gene is TRBD1 (5 bases). Here the CDR3 reads CASSSIGHVYSGANVLTF. The CDR3 coding sequence is TGTGCCAGCAGTTCCATCGGACACGTTTACTCTGGGGCCAACGTCCTGACTTTC.